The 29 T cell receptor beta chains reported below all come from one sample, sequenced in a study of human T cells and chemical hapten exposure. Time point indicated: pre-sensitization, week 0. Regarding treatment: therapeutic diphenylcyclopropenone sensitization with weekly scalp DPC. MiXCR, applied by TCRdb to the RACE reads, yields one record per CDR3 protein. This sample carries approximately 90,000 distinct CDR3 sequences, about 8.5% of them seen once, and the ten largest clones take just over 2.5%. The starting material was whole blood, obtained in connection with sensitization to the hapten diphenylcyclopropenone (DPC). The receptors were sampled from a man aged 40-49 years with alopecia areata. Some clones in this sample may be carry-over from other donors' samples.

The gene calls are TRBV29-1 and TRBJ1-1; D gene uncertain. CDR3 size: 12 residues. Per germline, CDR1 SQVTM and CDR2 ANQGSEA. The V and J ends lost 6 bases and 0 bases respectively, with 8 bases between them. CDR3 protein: CSVDQLNTEAFF. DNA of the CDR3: TGCAGCGTGGACCAGTTGAACACTGAAGCTTTCTTT.

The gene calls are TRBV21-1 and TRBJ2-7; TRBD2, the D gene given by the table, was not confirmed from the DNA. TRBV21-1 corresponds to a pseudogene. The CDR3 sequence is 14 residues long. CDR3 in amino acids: CASPSDARSYEQYF. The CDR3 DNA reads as TGTGCCAGCCCCTCGGACGCGAGAAGCTACGAGCAGTACTTC.

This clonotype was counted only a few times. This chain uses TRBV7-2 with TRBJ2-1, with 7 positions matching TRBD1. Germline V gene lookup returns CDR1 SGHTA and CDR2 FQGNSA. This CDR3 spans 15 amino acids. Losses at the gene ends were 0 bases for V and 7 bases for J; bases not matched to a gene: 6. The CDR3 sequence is CASSLARSGGNEQFF. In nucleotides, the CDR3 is TGTGCCAGCAGCTTAGCGAGGTCAGGGGGAAATGAGCAGTTCTTC.

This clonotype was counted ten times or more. The CDR3 coding sequence is TGTGCCTGGAGTTTAGTGGGACGGAACAATCAGCCCCAGCATTTT. This codes for CAWSLVGRNNQPQHF. The chain uses TRBV30 and TRBJ1-5, with a tentative D call TRBD1 (5 bases). This CDR3 is built from 15 residues. CDR1 and CDR2 (germline): GTSNPN, SVGIG (reference sequence). V gave up 2 bases and J gave up 3 bases, with 14 bases separating them.

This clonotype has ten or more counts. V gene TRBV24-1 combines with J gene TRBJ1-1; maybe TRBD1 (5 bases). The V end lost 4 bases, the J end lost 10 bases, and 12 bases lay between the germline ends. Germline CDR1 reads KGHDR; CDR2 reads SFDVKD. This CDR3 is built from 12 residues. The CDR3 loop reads CATSDPTGIAFF. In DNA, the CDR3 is TGTGCCACCAGTGACCCAACAGGAATAGCTTTCTTT.

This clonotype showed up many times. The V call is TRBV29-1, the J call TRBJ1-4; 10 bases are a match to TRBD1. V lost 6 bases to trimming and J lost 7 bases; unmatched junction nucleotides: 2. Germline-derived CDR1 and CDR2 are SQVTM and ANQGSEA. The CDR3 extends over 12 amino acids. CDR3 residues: CSVRDRGEKLFF. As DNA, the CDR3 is TGCAGCGTGAGGGACAGGGGTGAAAAACTGTTTTTT.

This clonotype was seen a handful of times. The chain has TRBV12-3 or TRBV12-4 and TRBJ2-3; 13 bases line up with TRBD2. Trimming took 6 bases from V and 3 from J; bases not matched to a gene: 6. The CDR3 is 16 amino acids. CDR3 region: CASRTGLAGQTDTQYF. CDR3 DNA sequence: TGTGCCAGCAGAACGGGACTAGCGGGACAGACAGATACGCAGTATTTT.

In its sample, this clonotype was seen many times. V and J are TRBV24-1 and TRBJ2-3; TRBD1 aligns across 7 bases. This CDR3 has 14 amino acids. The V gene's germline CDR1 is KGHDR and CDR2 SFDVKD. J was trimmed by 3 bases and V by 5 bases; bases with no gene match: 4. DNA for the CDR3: TGTGCCACCAGTGGCACAGGGGTGACAGATACGCAGTATTTT. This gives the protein CATSGTGVTDTQYF.

CDR3 sequence: CASSYSLLLPGELFF. The CDR3 nucleotides read TGTGCCAGCAGTTACTCGCTTCTTCTTCCCGGGGAGCTGTTTTTT. The V and J genes are TRBV6-6 and TRBJ2-2; D gene ambiguous. The CDR3 spans 15 residues. Per germline, CDR1 MNHNY and CDR2 SVGAGI (reference sequence). V dropped 0 bases and J dropped 6 bases, with 11 bases sitting between them.

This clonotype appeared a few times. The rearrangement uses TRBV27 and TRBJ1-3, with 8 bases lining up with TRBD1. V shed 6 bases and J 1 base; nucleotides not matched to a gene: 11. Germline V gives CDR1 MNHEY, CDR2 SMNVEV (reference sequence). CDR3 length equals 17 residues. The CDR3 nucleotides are TGTGCCAGCAGACGTGGGACAGGCGTCAAATCTGGAAACACCATATATTTT. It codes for CASRRGTGVKSGNTIYF.

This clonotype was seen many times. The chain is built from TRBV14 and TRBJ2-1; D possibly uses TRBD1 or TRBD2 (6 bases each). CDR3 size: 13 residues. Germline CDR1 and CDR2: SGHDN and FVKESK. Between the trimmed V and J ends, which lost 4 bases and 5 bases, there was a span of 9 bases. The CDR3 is CASSPGAHNEQFF. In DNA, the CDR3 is TGTGCCAGCAGCCCGGGGGCTCACAATGAGCAGTTCTTC.

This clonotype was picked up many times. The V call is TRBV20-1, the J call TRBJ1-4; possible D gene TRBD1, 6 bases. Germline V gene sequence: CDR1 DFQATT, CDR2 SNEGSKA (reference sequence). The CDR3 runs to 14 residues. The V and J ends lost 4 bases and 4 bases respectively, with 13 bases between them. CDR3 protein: CSANRQALNEKLFF. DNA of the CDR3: TGCAGTGCTAACCGACAGGCCCTTAATGAAAAACTGTTTTTT.

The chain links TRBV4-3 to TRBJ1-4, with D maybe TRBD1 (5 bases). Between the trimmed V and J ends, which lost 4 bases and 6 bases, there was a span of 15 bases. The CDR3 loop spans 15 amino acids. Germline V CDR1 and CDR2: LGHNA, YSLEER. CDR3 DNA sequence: TGCGCCAGCAGCCGAATCAGGGCTACCGATGAAAAACTGTTTTTT. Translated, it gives CASSRIRATDEKLFF.

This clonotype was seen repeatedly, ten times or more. This chain's CDR3 is CSANSRGQRNTEAFF. The CDR3 nucleotides are TGCAGTGCTAACAGCAGGGGGCAGAGGAACACTGAAGCTTTCTTT. V and J are TRBV20-1 and TRBJ1-1; 8 bases agree with TRBD1. Germline V lookup: CDR1 DFQATT, CDR2 SNEGSKA (reference sequence). Trimming cost V 4 bases and J 1 base; bases outside gene matches: 8. The CDR3 length is 15 residues.

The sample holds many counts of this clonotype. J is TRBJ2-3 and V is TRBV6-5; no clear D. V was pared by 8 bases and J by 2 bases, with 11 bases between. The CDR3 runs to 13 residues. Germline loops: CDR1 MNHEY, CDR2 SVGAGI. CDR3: CASGSLNTDTQYF. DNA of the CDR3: TGTGCCAGCGGCTCTCTGAACACAGATACGCAGTATTTT.

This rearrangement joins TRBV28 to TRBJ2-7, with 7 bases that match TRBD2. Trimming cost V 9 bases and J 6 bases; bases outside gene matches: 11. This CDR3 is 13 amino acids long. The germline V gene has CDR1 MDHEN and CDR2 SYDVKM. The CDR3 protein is CASGLGTFGEQYF. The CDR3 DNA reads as TGTGCCAGTGGACTAGGGACTTTCGGCGAGCAGTACTTC. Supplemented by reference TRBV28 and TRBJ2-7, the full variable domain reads DVKVTQSSRYLVKRTGEKVFLECVQDMDHENMFWYRQDPGLGLRLIYFSYDVKMKEKGDIPEGYSVSREKKERFSLILESASTNQTSMYLCASGLGTFGEQYFGPGTRLTVT.

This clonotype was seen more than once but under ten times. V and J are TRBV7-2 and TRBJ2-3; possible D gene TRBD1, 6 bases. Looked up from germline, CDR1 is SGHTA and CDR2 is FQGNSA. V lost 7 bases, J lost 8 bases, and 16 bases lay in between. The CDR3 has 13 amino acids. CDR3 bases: TGTGCCAGCACCCAAGGGGGATTGGGTACGCAGTATTTT. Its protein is CASTQGGLGTQYF. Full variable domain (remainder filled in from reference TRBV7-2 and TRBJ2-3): GAGVSQSPSNKVTEKGKDVELRCDPISGHTALYWYRQSLGQGLEFLIYFQGNSAPDKSGLPSDRFSAERTGGSVSTLTIQRTQQEDSAVYLCASTQGGLGTQYFGPGTRLTVL.

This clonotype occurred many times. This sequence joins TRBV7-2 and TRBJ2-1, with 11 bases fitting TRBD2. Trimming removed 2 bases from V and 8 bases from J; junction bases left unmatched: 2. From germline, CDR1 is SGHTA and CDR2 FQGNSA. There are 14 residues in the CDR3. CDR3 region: CASSLTSGSYEQFF. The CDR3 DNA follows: TGTGCCAGCAGCTTAACTAGCGGGAGTTATGAGCAGTTCTTC.

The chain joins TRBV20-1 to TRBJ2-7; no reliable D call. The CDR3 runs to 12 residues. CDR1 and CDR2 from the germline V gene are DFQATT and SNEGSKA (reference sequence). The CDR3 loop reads CRDRLTTYEQYV. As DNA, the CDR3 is TGCAGGGACCGACTGACAACCTACGAGCAGTACGTC.

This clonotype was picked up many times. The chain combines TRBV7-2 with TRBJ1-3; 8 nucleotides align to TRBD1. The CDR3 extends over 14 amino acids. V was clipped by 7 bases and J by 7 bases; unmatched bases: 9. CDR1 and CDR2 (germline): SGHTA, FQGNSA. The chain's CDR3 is CASNERTGSNTIYF. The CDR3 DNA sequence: TGTGCCAGCAACGAGCGGACAGGGTCGAACACCATATATTTT.

The CDR3 loop is CASTRLAGTGEQYF. Here the CDR3 DNA reads TGTGCCAGCACCAGGCTCGCGGGAACGGGGGAGCAGTACTTC. This chain links TRBV28 with TRBJ2-7; the D gene is possibly TRBD2 (6 bases). Germline lookup yields CDR1 MDHEN and CDR2 SYDVKM. V was shortened by 7 bases and J by 7 bases, with 20 bases between the two germline ends. The CDR3 has 14 amino acids.

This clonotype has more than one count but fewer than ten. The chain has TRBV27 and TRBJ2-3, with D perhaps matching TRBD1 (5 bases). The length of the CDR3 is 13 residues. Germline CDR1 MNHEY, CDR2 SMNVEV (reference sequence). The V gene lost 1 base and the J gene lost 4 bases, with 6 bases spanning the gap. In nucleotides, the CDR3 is TGTGCCAGCAGTTTATGGGGCTCAGATACGCAGTATTTT. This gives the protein CASSLWGSDTQYF.

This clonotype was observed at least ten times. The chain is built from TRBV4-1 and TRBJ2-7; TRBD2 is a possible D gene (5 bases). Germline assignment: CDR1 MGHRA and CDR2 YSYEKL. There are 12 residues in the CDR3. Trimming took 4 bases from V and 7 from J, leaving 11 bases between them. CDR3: CASSPGKREQYF. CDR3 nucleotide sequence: TGCGCCAGCAGCCCCGGGAAAAGGGAGCAGTACTTC.

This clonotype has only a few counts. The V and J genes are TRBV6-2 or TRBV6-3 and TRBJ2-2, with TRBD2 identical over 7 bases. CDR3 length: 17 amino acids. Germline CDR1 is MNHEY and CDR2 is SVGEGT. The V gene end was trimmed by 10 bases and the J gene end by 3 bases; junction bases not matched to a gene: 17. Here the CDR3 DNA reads TGTGCCATTCGGGGACGGGAGGTCCTCCAAGACACCGGGGAGCTGTTTTTT. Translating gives CAIRGREVLQDTGELFF.

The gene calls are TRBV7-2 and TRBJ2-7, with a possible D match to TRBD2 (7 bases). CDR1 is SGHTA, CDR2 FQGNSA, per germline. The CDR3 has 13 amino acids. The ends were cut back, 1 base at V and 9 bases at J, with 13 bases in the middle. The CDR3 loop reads CASSLEPGGAQYF. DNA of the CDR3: TGTGCCAGCAGCTTAGAGCCGGGGGGCGCGCAGTACTTC. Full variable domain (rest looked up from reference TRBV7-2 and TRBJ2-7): GAGVSQSPSNKVTEKGKDVELRCDPISGHTALYWYRQSLGQGLEFLIYFQGNSAPDKSGLPSDRFSAERTGGSVSTLTIQRTQQEDSAVYLCASSLEPGGAQYFGPGTRLTVT.

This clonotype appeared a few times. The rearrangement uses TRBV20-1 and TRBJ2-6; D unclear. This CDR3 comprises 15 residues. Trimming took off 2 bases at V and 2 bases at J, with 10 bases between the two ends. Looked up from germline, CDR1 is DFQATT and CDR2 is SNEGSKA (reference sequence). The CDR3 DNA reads TGCAGTGCTAGATTTGATAGGGCTGGGGCCAACGTCCTGACTTTC. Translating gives CSARFDRAGANVLTF.

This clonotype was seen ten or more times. The CDR3 coding sequence is TGTGCCAGCAGAAGGACAGGGAACGACAATGAGCAGTTCTTC. Amino acid sequence: CASRRTGNDNEQFF. J is TRBJ2-1 and V is TRBV2; 8 bases fit TRBD1. Trimming took 6 bases from V and 5 from J; bases not matched to a gene: 6. The germline gives CDR1 SNHLY, CDR2 FYNNEI. The CDR3 length is 14 residues.

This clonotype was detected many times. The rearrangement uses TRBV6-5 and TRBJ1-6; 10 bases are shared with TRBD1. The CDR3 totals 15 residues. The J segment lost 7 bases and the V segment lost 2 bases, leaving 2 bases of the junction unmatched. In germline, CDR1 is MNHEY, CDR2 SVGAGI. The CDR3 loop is CASSYDRGPNSPLHF. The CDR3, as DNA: TGTGCCAGCAGTTACGACAGGGGGCCAAATTCACCCCTCCACTTT.

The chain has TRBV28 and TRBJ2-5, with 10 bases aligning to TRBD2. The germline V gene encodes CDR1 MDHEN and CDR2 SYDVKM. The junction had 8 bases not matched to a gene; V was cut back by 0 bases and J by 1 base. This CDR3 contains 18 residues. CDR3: CASSLWASGRIGQETQYF. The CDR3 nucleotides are TGTGCCAGCAGTTTATGGGCTAGCGGGAGAATTGGCCAAGAGACCCAGTACTTC.